The 18 T cell receptor beta chains given below trace back to one sample, sequenced in a study of metastatic and nonmetastatic thyroid tumors. MiXCR was used by TCRdb to re-call the PCR reads. The data hold about 14,000 clones, with less than 25% observed a single time. Among the patients, none had received any treatment before thyroid surgery. Specimen: blood. These receptors were collected from a female donor with papillary thyroid cancer or a benign thyroid nodule (not recorded which). Some clones in this sample may be carry-over from other donors' samples.

At least ten counts were recorded for this clone. The rearrangement joins TRBV18 to TRBJ2-5, with a tentative D call TRBD2 (6 bases). V was clipped by 1 base and J by 3 bases, with 9 bases between them. Germline CDR1 and CDR2: KGHSH and LQKENI. CDR3 length: 14 amino acids. The CDR3 DNA reads as TGTGCCAGCTCACCACGGGGGGTTGAAGAGACCCAGTACTTC. Translating gives CASSPRGVEETQYF.

The genes are TRBV11-2 and TRBJ2-1, with a possible D match to TRBD1 (6 bases). V was trimmed by 6 bases and J by 7 bases, leaving 19 bases between them. The CDR3 loop spans 15 amino acids. The germline V gene has CDR1 SGHAT and CDR2 FQNNGV. The CDR3 bases are TGTGCCAGCAGTCCTCAGGGGCCCTGGCTGAATGAGCAGTTCTTC. This codes for CASSPQGPWLNEQFF. The whole variable domain, remainder taken from reference TRBV11-2 and TRBJ2-1, is EAGVAQSPRYKIIEKRQSVAFWCNPISGHATLYWYQQILGQGPKLLIQFQNNGVVDDSQLPKDRFSAERLKGVDSTLKIQPAKLEDSAVYLCASSPQGPWLNEQFFGPGTRLTVL.

V gene TRBV12-5 combines with J gene TRBJ1-4; D might be TRBD1 (6 bases). This CDR3 is 18 amino acids long. CDR1 LGHNT and CDR2 FRNRAP come from the germline V gene. Trimming took 5 bases from V and 0 from J, leaving 19 bases between them. In DNA form, the CDR3 reads TGTGCTAGTGGTCCAATGCGGACAGCTTCCACAACTAATGAAAAACTGTTTTTT. Translating it yields CASGPMRTASTTNEKLFF. Full variable domain (outside the CDR3, taken from reference TRBV12-5 and TRBJ1-4): DARVTQTPRHKVTEMGQEVTMRCQPILGHNTVFWYRQTMMQGLELLAYFRNRAPLDDSGMPKDRFSAEMPDATLATLKIQPSEPRDSAVYFCASGPMRTASTTNEKLFFGSGTQLSVL.

On this clone: This clone may be a read error of a much larger clone one base away. The genes are TRBV4-2 and TRBJ1-1, with 7 bases that match TRBD1. The ends lost 4 bases at V and 7 bases at J; junction bases unmatched: 9. This CDR3 has 14 residues. Germline loops: CDR1 LGHNA, CDR2 YNFKEQ. Here the CDR3 reads CASSPLTGSNEAFF. CDR3 DNA sequence: TGTGCCAGCAGCCCTCTGACAGGGTCTAATGAAGCTTTCTTT.

V is TRBV5-1 and J is TRBJ2-5; D possibly matches TRBD1 or TRBD2 (6 bases each). Looked up from germline, CDR1 is SGHRS and CDR2 is YFSETQ. The CDR3 consists of 15 residues. Trimming took 0 bases from V and 2 from J, leaving 11 bases between them. This chain's CDR3 is CASSLVRGPQETQYF. CDR3 coding DNA: TGCGCCAGCAGCTTGGTTCGGGGGCCGCAAGAGACCCAGTACTTC.

There are many counts of this clone. The sample carries other DNA sequences with the same CDR3. The rearrangement links TRBV14 to TRBJ2-3; 11 bases are shared with TRBD2. CDR3 length: 17 amino acids. V lost 7 bases to trimming and J lost 0 bases; unmatched junction nucleotides: 9. Germline assignment: CDR1 SGHDN and CDR2 FVKESK. CDR3 bases: TGTGCCAGCAACGGACTAGCGGGTAATACTAGCACAGATACGCAGTATTTT. Amino acids: CASNGLAGNTSTDTQYF.

The V call is TRBV11-2, the J call TRBJ1-5, with D perhaps matching TRBD1 (5 bases). Trimming left V 0 bases short and J 4 bases short, with 13 bases between. From germline, CDR1 is SGHAT and CDR2 FQNNGV. CDR3 length: 16 amino acids. CDR3 residues: CASSLEGGPLNQPQHF. The DNA for the CDR3 is TGTGCCAGCAGCTTAGAGGGGGGTCCCCTTAATCAGCCCCAGCATTTT.

This clone was detected ten times or more. The chain recombines TRBV5-6 with TRBJ2-1; D may be TRBD1 (5 bases). The CDR3 spans 12 residues. With 1 base removed from V and 7 bases from J, the gap between germline ends came to 6 bases. The germline CDR1 and CDR2 sequences are SGHDT and YYEEEE. Written as DNA, the CDR3 is TGTGCCAGCAGCTTGCAGGGTAATGAGCAGTTCTTC. Encoded protein: CASSLQGNEQFF.

V usage is TRBV7-6 and J usage is TRBJ1-6; D not certain. V was shortened by 1 base and J by 14 bases, with 12 bases between the two germline ends. The CDR3 totals 13 residues. Germline loops: CDR1 SGHVS, CDR2 FNYEAQ. The CDR3 loop is CASSLGAGVTLHF. The CDR3 nucleotides read TGTGCCAGCAGCTTAGGGGCCGGGGTAACCCTCCACTTT. The entire variable domain, with the rest obtained from reference TRBV7-6 and TRBJ1-6, is as follows: GAGVSQSPRYKVTKRGQDVALRCDPISGHVSLYWYRQALGQGPEFLTYFNYEAQQDKSGLPNDRFSAERPEGSISTLTIQRTEQRDSAMYRCASSLGAGVTLHFGNGTRLTVT.

This clone was seen many times. The chain has TRBV3-1 and TRBJ2-7; TRBD2 agrees at 15 bases. After removal of 4 bases from V and 6 bases from J, the junction contained 7 bases not matched to a gene. The germline gives CDR1 LGHDT, CDR2 YNNKEL (reference sequence). The CDR3 is 16 residues long. This CDR3 reads CASSPGLAGGQGEQYF. The DNA of the CDR3 is TGTGCCAGCAGCCCAGGACTAGCGGGAGGGCAGGGCGAGCAGTACTTC.

By sample fraction, this clone is medium-sized (0.01 to 0.1%). The CDR3 is CASSPGEGRTPLHF. In DNA form, the CDR3 reads TGCGCCAGCAGCCCGGGGGAGGGGAGGACACCCCTCCACTTT. The V and J genes are TRBV5-1 and TRBJ1-6, with D tentatively TRBD1 (5 bases). The CDR3 covers 14 residues. From germline, CDR1 is SGHRS and CDR2 YFSETQ. Deletions cut 4 bases from V and 11 bases from J, with 16 bases between.

This chain uses TRBV3-1 with TRBJ1-2, with 8 bases identical to TRBD1. Germline-derived CDR1 and CDR2 are LGHDT and YNNKEL (reference sequence). The trim removed 5 bases at V and 5 bases at J, leaving 7 bases unmatched. The CDR3 runs 14 residues. The CDR3 reads CASSSGGLGYGYTF. In DNA form, the CDR3 reads TGTGCCAGCAGCTCAGGGGGCCTTGGGTATGGCTACACCTTC.

The CDR3 DNA is TGCAGTGCTAGTCCCGGCAGGGTTGGGTATGGCTACACCTTC. Residues: CSASPGRVGYGYTF. The chain carries TRBV20-1 and TRBJ1-2, with D perhaps TRBD1 (5 bases). The CDR3 has 14 residues. Trimming shortened V by 3 bases and J by 5 bases, and 16 bases separated the two germline ends. Germline V gives CDR1 DFQATT, CDR2 SNEGSKA (reference sequence).

This clone was observed a few times. V gene TRBV27 combines with J gene TRBJ2-7, with 8 bases fitting TRBD1. Trimming at V came to 8 bases and at J to 1 base, leaving 10 bases not matched to a gene. Germline V gene sequence: CDR1 MNHEY, CDR2 SMNVEV (reference sequence). The CDR3 length is 15 residues. The CDR3 DNA sequence: TGTGCCAGCTCGTATGCGGGACAGGCATCCTACGAGCAGTACTTC. Residues: CASSYAGQASYEQYF.

The chain recombines TRBV28 with TRBJ2-2; no clear D gene. Per germline, CDR1 MDHEN and CDR2 SYDVKM. The CDR3 consists of 14 residues. V was pared by 11 bases and J by 4 bases, with 17 bases between. The CDR3 spells CAGTVLGPTGELFF. CDR3 bases: TGTGCCGGCACCGTTTTAGGGCCCACCGGGGAGCTGTTTTTT.

This clone was seen more than once but under ten times. The chain recombines TRBV27 with TRBJ2-7, with a tentative D call TRBD2 (6 bases). Between the trimmed V and J ends, which lost 5 bases and 0 bases, there was a span of 14 bases. From germline, CDR1 is MNHEY and CDR2 SMNVEV (reference sequence). The CDR3 extends over 15 amino acids. The CDR3 coding sequence is TGTGCCAGCAGTCCTTATAGCGGTAGCTCCTACGAGCAGTACTTC. Protein product: CASSPYSGSSYEQYF.

This clone has at least ten counts. The J gene is TRBJ2-7, the V gene TRBV5-6; 8 nucleotides align to TRBD1. Trimming at V came to 1 base and at J to 3 bases, leaving 0 bases not matched to a gene. The CDR3 covers 13 residues. Germline V CDR1 and CDR2: SGHDT, YYEEEE. CDR3 nucleotides: TGTGCCAGCAGCTTGACAGGGGGCTACGAGCAGTACTTC. This codes for CASSLTGGYEQYF.

This rearrangement joins TRBV30 to TRBJ1-4, with 10 bases lining up with TRBD1. The CDR3 runs to 14 residues. Germline V lookup: CDR1 GTSNPN, CDR2 SVGIG (reference sequence). V shed 2 bases and J 6 bases; nucleotides not matched to a gene: 3. The CDR3 nucleotides read TGTGCCTGGAGTACCGGGACAGGGGATGAAAAACTGTTTTTT. Protein: CAWSTGTGDEKLFF.